What follows are 29 T cell receptor beta chains derived from one specimen sequenced in a study of blood T cell repertoires in COVID-19. The table came from immunoSEQ multiplex PCR; TCRdb's copy has only in-frame clones and leaves some out. The table has roughly 200,000 clones, roughly 81% seen once. The source material was peripheral blood. These receptors originate from a woman older than 75 with acute or convalescent COVID-19.

The chain is built from TRBV5-1 and TRBJ2-1; TRBD2 matches 10 bases. Germline CDR1 and CDR2: SGHRS and YFSETQ. The CDR3 totals 15 residues. With 1 base clipped from V and 4 bases from J, the junction kept 2 bases outside the gene matches. CDR3 DNA sequence: TGCGCCAGCAGCTTGCTAGCGGGAGAATACAATGAGCAGTTCTTC. This encodes CASSLLAGEYNEQFF.

V and J are TRBV6-5 and TRBJ1-4; 7 bases line up with TRBD1. Trimming at V came to 2 bases and at J to 5 bases, leaving 8 bases not matched to a gene. The CDR3 extends over 16 amino acids. Germline assignment: CDR1 MNHEY and CDR2 SVGAGI. CDR3 sequence: CASSYRGSRGNEKLFF. In DNA, the CDR3 is TGTGCCAGCAGTTACAGAGGGTCCAGGGGGAATGAAAAACTGTTTTTT.

CDR3 in DNA: TGTGCCAGCAAGATCCGGGACATCCCCCTGCCCCAGCATTTT. Translated: CASKIRDIPLPQHF. This sequence joins TRBV28 and TRBJ1-5; D might be TRBD1 (6 bases). Germline lookup yields CDR1 MDHEN and CDR2 SYDVKM. Trimming removed 7 bases at V and 9 bases at J, with 19 bases between. The CDR3 length is 14 residues.

The J gene is TRBJ2-1, the V gene TRBV7-2; 9 nucleotides line up with TRBD2. Germline V gene sequence: CDR1 SGHTA, CDR2 FQGNSA. This CDR3 is 16 amino acids long. Unmatched junction bases numbered 8, after V lost 5 bases and J lost 3 bases. The CDR3 spells CASSPRTSENYNEQFF. In nucleotides, the CDR3 is TGTGCCAGCAGCCCGAGGACTAGCGAAAACTACAATGAGCAGTTCTTC.

The V and J genes are TRBV27 and TRBJ2-7, with D unclear. Germline CDR1 and CDR2: MNHEY and SMNVEV (reference sequence). The CDR3 consists of 12 residues. Trimming took off 5 bases at V and 4 bases at J, with 9 bases between the two ends. CDR3 sequence reads: CASSPTIYEQYF. CDR3 DNA sequence: TGTGCCAGCAGTCCCACAATTTACGAGCAGTACTTC.

This clone has a single count. The chain has TRBV5-4 and TRBJ1-2; TRBD1 agrees at 12 bases. Germline trimming cut 0 bases from V and 6 bases from J; bases unmatched to any gene: 6. Germline V gene lookup returns CDR1 SGHNT and CDR2 YYREEE (reference sequence). The CDR3 runs 16 residues. CDR3 region: CASSLDPGQGADGYTF. The CDR3 DNA follows: TGTGCCAGCAGCTTGGATCCGGGACAGGGGGCTGATGGCTACACCTTC.

The chain uses TRBV20-1 and TRBJ2-7; D possibly corresponds to TRBD1 (5 bases). This CDR3 has 11 amino acids. With 7 bases removed from V and 0 bases from J, the gap between germline ends came to 7 bases. Germline V lookup: CDR1 DFQATT, CDR2 SNEGSKA (reference sequence). The CDR3 is CSGTGSYEQYF. CDR3 DNA sequence: TGCAGTGGTACAGGCTCCTACGAGCAGTACTTC.

This sequence joins TRBV5-1 and TRBJ2-3; D perhaps matches TRBD2 (5 bases). V was pared by 0 bases and J by 6 bases, with 11 bases between. CDR3 length equals 14 residues. Germline V gene sequence: CDR1 SGHRS, CDR2 YFSETQ. CDR3 amino acids: CASSLVGNTDTQYF. CDR3 nucleotides: TGCGCCAGCAGCTTGGTCGGGAACACCGATACGCAGTATTTT.

This clone has just one count. The chain uses TRBV7-2 and TRBJ1-6; D possibly corresponds to TRBD1 (5 bases). The CDR3 contains 16 residues. Germline CDR1 is SGHTA and CDR2 is FQGNSA. Between the trimmed V and J ends, which lost 5 bases and 4 bases, there was a span of 15 bases. The CDR3 nucleotides are TGTGCCAGCAGCCCTGCTGGTGGGGCTTATAATTCACCCCTCCACTTT. Translating gives CASSPAGGAYNSPLHF.

The genes are TRBV7-2 and TRBJ1-4; D gene unclear. Germline loops: CDR1 SGHTA, CDR2 FQGNSA. CDR3 size: 15 residues. V shed 4 bases and J shed 8 bases, with 17 bases lying between them. The CDR3 here is CASSSTGNPPEKLFF. DNA for the CDR3: TGTGCCAGCAGCTCTACGGGAAACCCACCCGAAAAACTGTTTTTT.

The chain recombines TRBV7-3 with TRBJ1-6; maybe TRBD1 (5 bases). The CDR3 is 14 residues long. Looked up from germline, CDR1 is SGHTA and CDR2 is FQGTGA. The ends were cut back, 0 bases at V and 7 bases at J, with 7 bases in the middle. This CDR3 is CASSLTGVNSPLHF. In nucleotides, the CDR3 is TGTGCCAGCAGCTTAACAGGGGTAAATTCACCCCTCCACTTT.

The chain employs TRBV10-2 and TRBJ2-2; 8 bases agree with TRBD2. V shed 5 bases, J shed 6 bases, and the junction held 5 bases outside the gene matches. CDR1 and CDR2 (germline): WSHSY, SAAADI. The CDR3 is 14 amino acids. CDR3 sequence: CASSKRERAGELFF. In DNA form, the CDR3 reads TGCGCCAGCAGTAAGCGGGAGAGGGCCGGGGAGCTGTTTTTT.

The chain has TRBV11-2 and TRBJ2-7; 12 bases match TRBD2. Germline CDR1 is SGHAT and CDR2 is FQNNGV. J gave up 3 bases and V 5 bases, and 5 bases lay outside the gene matches. The CDR3 extends over 15 amino acids. DNA of the CDR3: TGTGCCAGCAGCCCCCTAGCGGGAGGGAACTACGAGCAGTACTTC. Its translation: CASSPLAGGNYEQYF. The full variable domain, its missing parts supplied by reference TRBV11-2 and TRBJ2-7, is EAGVAQSPRYKIIEKRQSVAFWCNPISGHATLYWYQQILGQGPKLLIQFQNNGVVDDSQLPKDRFSAERLKGVDSTLKIQPAKLEDSAVYLCASSPLAGGNYEQYFGPGTRLTVT.

The rearrangement links TRBV18 to TRBJ1-5; 8 bases are a match to TRBD1. The CDR3 length is 16 residues. Germline V gene data show CDR1 as KGHSH and CDR2 as LQKENI. J was trimmed by 0 bases and V by 2 bases; bases with no gene match: 3. The CDR3, as DNA: TGTGCCAGCTCACCATCGACAGGGGCTAGCAATCAGCCCCAGCATTTT. Residues: CASSPSTGASNQPQHF.

V usage is TRBV7-2 and J usage is TRBJ2-3; tentative D call: TRBD2 (6 bases). This CDR3 contains 14 residues. V dropped 1 base and J dropped 4 bases, with 9 bases sitting between them. CDR1 is SGHTA, CDR2 FQGNSA, per germline. CDR3 bases: TGTGCCAGCAGCTTAGACGGGAGTTCAGATACGCAGTATTTT. It encodes CASSLDGSSDTQYF. Based on the CDR3 plus reference TRBV7-2 and TRBJ2-3, the full variable domain is GAGVSQSPSNKVTEKGKDVELRCDPISGHTALYWYRQSLGQGLEFLIYFQGNSAPDKSGLPSDRFSAERTGGSVSTLTIQRTQQEDSAVYLCASSLDGSSDTQYFGPGTRLTVL.

The chain carries TRBV7-3 and TRBJ1-1; 8 bases agree with TRBD1. The CDR3 totals 14 residues. With V trimmed by 5 bases and J by 2 bases, 4 bases remained unmatched. Germline CDR1 is SGHTA and CDR2 is FQGTGA. Here the CDR3 reads CASSLTGANTEAFF. CDR3 DNA: TGTGCCAGCAGCCTGACAGGGGCCAACACTGAAGCTTTCTTT.

In regard to this clone: The same CDR3 is also encoded by other DNA sequences in this sample. The chain has TRBV29-1 and TRBJ1-1, with 10 bases aligning to TRBD1. The CDR3 covers 13 residues. The V gene end was trimmed by 5 bases and the J gene end by 3 bases; junction bases not matched to a gene: 3. CDR1 is SQVTM, CDR2 ANQGSEA, per germline. For the CDR3, the DNA is TGCAGCGTTTCTGGGACAGGGGACACTGAAGCTTTCTTT. Protein product: CSVSGTGDTEAFF. The whole variable domain, filled in from reference TRBV29-1 and TRBJ1-1, reads SAVISQKPSRDICQRGTSLTIQCQVDSQVTMMFWYRQQPGQSLTLIATANQGSEATYESGFVIDKFPISRPNLTFSTLTVSNMSPEDSSIYLCSVSGTGDTEAFFGQGTRLTVV.

The chain employs TRBV10-1 and TRBJ1-1; D is undetermined. The CDR3 is 13 amino acids. The ends were cut back, 6 bases at V and 4 bases at J, with 12 bases in the middle. Germline values: CDR1 WNHNN, CDR2 SYGVQD (reference sequence). The CDR3 DNA sequence: TGCGCCAGCAGCCTAGACCCGAGCACTGAAGCTTTCTTT. It translates to CASSLDPSTEAFF.

This rearrangement joins TRBV7-8 to TRBJ2-7; D unclear. Germline V gene lookup returns CDR1 SGHVS and CDR2 FQNEAQ. The V end lost 5 bases, the J end lost 1 base, and 9 bases lay between the germline ends. The CDR3 loop spans 13 amino acids. The CDR3 sequence is CASSPSRSYEQYF. Here the CDR3 DNA reads TGTGCCAGCAGCCCCTCCAGGTCCTACGAGCAGTACTTC.

The J gene is TRBJ1-1, the V gene TRBV25-1; D might be TRBD1 (5 bases). The CDR3 runs to 16 residues. V lost 6 bases and J lost 4, with 21 bases in between. CDR1 MGHDK and CDR2 SYGVNS come from the germline V gene. CDR3 in amino acids: CASRVAVRGRVTEAFF. The CDR3 DNA reads TGTGCCAGCAGAGTCGCAGTTAGGGGCCGGGTCACTGAAGCTTTCTTT.

This clone has only a few counts. The chain links TRBV29-1 to TRBJ1-2; TRBD1 matches 7 bases. The CDR3 totals 14 residues. The V segment lost 7 bases and the J segment 0 bases; nucleotides outside the gene matches: 8. Germline CDR1 SQVTM, CDR2 ANQGSEA. The DNA of the CDR3 is TGCAGCGCCTGGACAGGCAACACTAACTATGGCTACACCTTC. It yields the protein CSAWTGNTNYGYTF.

J is TRBJ2-1 and V is TRBV7-8; 7 bases agree with TRBD2. The CDR3 is 18 residues long. V lost 3 bases to trimming and J lost 4 bases; unmatched junction nucleotides: 15. The V gene's germline CDR1 is SGHVS and CDR2 FQNEAQ. CDR3 sequence reads: CASSFAPSGLAVYNEQFF. CDR3 nucleotide sequence: TGTGCCAGCAGCTTTGCTCCGTCCGGTCTAGCGGTTTACAATGAGCAGTTCTTC. Variable domain in full (rest from reference TRBV7-8 and TRBJ2-1): GAGVSQSPRYKVAKRGQDVALRCDPISGHVSLFWYQQALGQGPEFLTYFQNEAQLDKSGLPSDRFFAERPEGSVSTLKIQRTQQEDSAVYLCASSFAPSGLAVYNEQFFGPGTRLTVL.

Here the CDR3 reads CSVEGGQGYYGYTF. CDR3 nucleotide sequence: TGCAGCGTTGAAGGGGGACAGGGGTACTATGGCTACACCTTC. The J gene is TRBJ1-2, the V gene TRBV29-1; 10 bases match TRBD1. Germline CDR1 and CDR2: SQVTM and ANQGSEA. V lost 1 base, J lost 3 bases, and 2 bases stayed unmatched. The CDR3 is 14 amino acids.

There are a few counts of this clone. The V call is TRBV7-2, the J call TRBJ1-1; 7 bases match TRBD1. Germline trimming cut 5 bases from V and 0 bases from J; bases unmatched to any gene: 15. Germline CDR1 and CDR2: SGHTA and FQGNSA. CDR3 size: 18 residues. The CDR3: CASSPRPGTVFMNTEAFF. The CDR3 DNA follows: TGTGCCAGCAGCCCCCGGCCCGGGACAGTCTTTATGAACACTGAAGCTTTCTTT.

The genes are TRBV5-1 and TRBJ2-7, with TRBD2 matching 8 bases. With 9 bases clipped from V and 5 bases from J, the junction kept 10 bases outside the gene matches. The length of the CDR3 is 13 residues. CDR1 and CDR2 (germline): SGHRS, YFSETQ. In nucleotides, the CDR3 is TGCGCCACCCGGAGAAAAGCGGGAGACGAGCAGTACTTC. Amino acid sequence: CATRRKAGDEQYF.

This chain connects TRBV24-1 to TRBJ1-2; unclear D gene. V lost 4 bases to trimming and J lost 8 bases, with 10 bases between them. The CDR3 length is 12 residues. CDR1 and CDR2 (germline): KGHDR, SFDVKD. CDR3 in amino acids: CATSEGSSGYTF. For the CDR3, the DNA is TGTGCCACCAGTGAGGGCAGTTCAGGCTACACCTTC.

CDR3 protein: CASSWTATNEKLFF. The CDR3 DNA reads as TGTGCCAGCAGCTGGACAGCAACTAATGAAAAACTGTTTTTT. The V call is TRBV27, the J call TRBJ1-4, with D perhaps TRBD1 (6 bases). V was pared by 6 bases and J by 0 bases, with 8 bases between. The CDR3 runs to 14 residues. Germline-derived CDR1 and CDR2 are MNHEY and SMNVEV (reference sequence). The full variable domain, rest sourced from reference TRBV27 and TRBJ1-4, is EAQVTQNPRYLITVTGKKLTVTCSQNMNHEYMSWYRQDPGLGLRQIYYSMNVEVTDKGDVPEGYKVSRKEKRNFPLILESPSPNQTSLYFCASSWTATNEKLFFGSGTQLSVL.

This chain joins TRBV12-3 or TRBV12-4 and TRBJ2-1; D gene unclear. This CDR3 has 12 amino acids. V gave up 2 bases and J gave up 7 bases, with 6 bases separating them. CDR3 bases: TGTGCCAGCAGTTTACTAGGAAATGAGCAGTTCTTC. Its protein is CASSLLGNEQFF.

This chain connects TRBV29-1 to TRBJ1-2; no definite D call. The CDR3 is made up of 11 amino acids. Germline assignment: CDR1 SQVTM and CDR2 ANQGSEA. V was clipped by 7 bases and J by 6 bases, with 12 bases between them. The chain's CDR3 is CSDKRGNGYTF. In nucleotides, the CDR3 is TGCAGCGATAAGCGGGGTAATGGCTACACCTTC.